This is a list of T cell receptor beta chains from one sample in a study of blood T cell repertoires in COVID-19. Some clones are missing from TCRdb's copy, which holds only in-frame ones; the method was immunoSEQ multiplex PCR. Of about 280,000 clones in the sample, roughly 87% are singletons; the top ten hold roughly 13%. The sequenced material came from peripheral blood. These receptors all stem from a human donor in a cohort sampled during active COVID-19. The CDR3 runs from the conserved cysteine through the conserved F or W. D genes are given only for firm matches. Expanded clones get a size class; other rows say once, few or many, or leave the size out.

v_call,d_call,j_call,clone_size,cdr3_aa,cdr3_nt
TRBV4-1,.,TRBJ2-6,.,CASSLTRDTGANVLTF,TGCGCCAGCAGCCTAACCCGGGACACTGGGGCCAACGTCCTGACTTTC
TRBV7-2,TRBD1,TRBJ2-1,.,CASSFVRTGDNEQFF,TGTGCCAGCAGCTTTGTCAGGACAGGGGACAATGAGCAGTTCTTC
TRBV10-3,.,TRBJ1-1,once,CAISRDTGEAFF,TGTGCCATCAGTCGGGACACGGGTGAAGCTTTCTTT
TRBV5-6,TRBD1,TRBJ2-7,.,CASRRGQGVYYEQYF,TGTGCCAGCAGACGCGGACAGGGGGTTTACTACGAGCAGTACTTC
TRBV28,.,TRBJ2-7,.,CASRGAGTSYEQYF,TGTGCCAGCAGAGGCGCCGGGACTTCCTACGAGCAGTACTTC
TRBV28,.,TRBJ2-7,.,CASKPGSASMEQYF,TGTGCCAGCAAACCCGGGTCCGCCTCCATGGAGCAGTACTTC
TRBV7-2,.,TRBJ1-1,.,CASSRSARSYEAFF,TGTGCCAGCAGCCGGAGCGCTAGGTCGTATGAAGCTTTCTTT
TRBV6-1,.,TRBJ1-1,medium-sized,CASSESAGGTEAFF,TGTGCCAGCAGTGAATCTGCAGGAGGCACTGAAGCTTTCTTT
TRBV7-8,.,TRBJ2-5,.,CASSPLANQETQYF,TGTGCCAGCAGCCCTCTAGCGAATCAAGAGACCCAGTACTTC
TRBV27,TRBD1,TRBJ1-2,.,CASSSPDRGFNGYTF,TGTGCCAGCAGTTCCCCAGACAGGGGGTTCAATGGCTACACCTTC
TRBV10-1,TRBD1,TRBJ1-1,.,CASSEGTGVNTEAFF,TGCGCCAGCAGTGAGGGGACAGGGGTCAACACTGAAGCTTTCTTT
TRBV11-2,.,TRBJ1-5,.,CAIAVVGRDGNQPQHF,TGTGCGATAGCGGTGGTGGGCAGGGATGGCAATCAGCCCCAGCATTTT
TRBV11-1,.,TRBJ1-1,.,CASSLLSEVNTEAFF,TGTGCCAGCAGCTTATTGTCTGAGGTAAACACTGAAGCTTTCTTT
TRBV7-9,.,TRBJ2-6,once,CASTYEAGANVLTF,TGTGCCAGCACTTATGAGGCTGGGGCCAACGTCCTGACTTTC
TRBV5-1,TRBD2,TRBJ2-1,once,CASSKGLAGGYNEQFF,TGCGCCAGCAGCAAGGGACTAGCGGGAGGGTACAATGAGCAGTTCTTC
TRBV7-3,TRBD2,TRBJ2-2,.,CASSLSGRSGGELFF,TGTGCCAGCAGCCTTAGCGGGAGGAGCGGCGGGGAGCTGTTTTTT
TRBV21-1,.,TRBJ1-4,.,CARHRGHGKLFF,TGTGCCAGGCACCGGGGACATGGAAAACTGTTTTTT
TRBV7-9,TRBD1,TRBJ2-7,few,CASSLVEGTGSYEQYF,TGTGCCAGCAGCTTAGTTGAGGGGACAGGGAGTTACGAGCAGTACTTC
TRBV5-4,TRBD2,TRBJ2-7,.,CASSLGAGGYEQYF,TGTGCCAGCAGCTTGGGGGCGGGAGGATACGAGCAGTACTTC
TRBV2,TRBD1,TRBJ2-7,.,CASRGTGQYF,TGTGCCAGCAGGGGGACAGGGCAGTACTTC
TRBV7-9,.,TRBJ1-1,.,CASSLEGLNTEAFF,TGTGCCAGCAGCTTAGAGGGGCTTAACACTGAAGCTTTCTTT
TRBV3-1/TRBV3-2,TRBD1,TRBJ1-2,.,CASSHYDRVLGGYTF,TGTGCCAGCAGCCATTATGACAGGGTTCTAGGTGGCTACACCTTC
TRBV5-1,TRBD2,TRBJ2-7,.,CASNGPSGSSYEQYF,TGCGCCAGCAACGGACCTAGCGGGAGCTCCTACGAGCAGTACTTC
TRBV7-2,TRBD2,TRBJ2-5,.,CASSRLAGQETQYF,TGTGCCAGCAGCCGCCTAGCGGGGCAAGAGACCCAGTACTTC
TRBV6-2/TRBV6-3,.,TRBJ2-1,.,CASSYGSSYNEQFF,TGTGCCAGCAGTTACGGGAGTTCCTACAATGAGCAGTTCTTC
TRBV2,TRBD2,TRBJ2-1,.,CASLRLAGPNEQFF,TGTGCCAGCCTGAGGTTAGCGGGCCCTAATGAGCAGTTCTTC
TRBV4-3,.,TRBJ2-5,few,CASSQDLGGQETQYF,TGCGCCAGCAGCCAAGACTTGGGGGGCCAAGAGACCCAGTACTTC
TRBV6-1,.,TRBJ2-3,.,CASSDRSADTQYF,TGTGCCAGCAGTGACCGCTCGGCAGATACGCAGTATTTT
TRBV9,.,TRBJ2-2,.,CASSVITGELFF,TGTGCCAGCAGCGTTATTACCGGGGAGCTGTTTTTT
TRBV6-1,.,TRBJ2-1,.,CASSEVSHGGAGEQFF,TGTGCCAGCAGTGAAGTATCTCACGGTGGGGCCGGTGAGCAGTTCTTC
TRBV5-1,.,TRBJ1-3,.,CASSQYGLGRTGNTIYF,TGCGCCAGCAGCCAGTATGGGCTCGGGAGAACTGGAAACACCATATATTTT
TRBV23-1,.,TRBJ1-4,.,CARSSEEGGGGEKLFF,TGCGCCAGGAGTTCCGAGGAGGGGGGAGGGGGAGAAAAACTGTTTTTT
TRBV10-2,.,TRBJ1-1,.,CASRRDSTNTEAFF,TGCGCCAGCAGGCGTGACAGTACGAACACTGAAGCTTTCTTT
TRBV19,TRBD1,TRBJ1-1,.,CASLTTGGAKTEAFF,TGTGCCAGTCTGACGACAGGGGGCGCGAAAACTGAAGCTTTCTTT
TRBV10-3,.,TRBJ1-2,.,CAISESVGQGRGYTF,TGTGCCATCAGTGAGTCTGTAGGGCAGGGAAGAGGCTACACCTTC
TRBV19,TRBD1,TRBJ1-2,.,CASSRGQLNYGYTF,TGTGCCAGTAGTAGGGGACAGCTGAACTATGGCTACACCTTC
TRBV5-5,TRBD1,TRBJ2-2,.,CASSFGTENTGELFF,TGTGCCAGCAGCTTTGGGACAGAGAACACCGGGGAGCTGTTTTTT
TRBV29-1,.,TRBJ2-1,few,CSLYLANEQFF,TGCAGCCTCTATCTAGCCAATGAGCAGTTCTTC
TRBV4-1,TRBD2,TRBJ2-3,.,CASSLGLAGDRSTDTQYF,TGCGCCAGCAGCCTGGGGCTAGCGGGAGATCGAAGCACAGATACGCAGTATTTT
TRBV27,.,TRBJ2-5,.,CASSSYQETQYF,TGTGCCAGCAGTTCGTACCAAGAGACCCAGTACTTC
TRBV4-1,.,TRBJ2-7,.,CASSHFSSASSYEQYF,TGCGCCAGCAGCCACTTTTCTAGCGCCAGCTCCTACGAGCAGTACTTC